This T cell receptor (beta chain) was profiled in a study of blood T cell repertoires in COVID-19. Turning to the study itself: The study drew acute and convalescent COVID-19 samples from the United States, Italy and Spain.

This table comes from immunoSEQ multiplex PCR, and its TCRdb copy is limited to in-frame clones, with some not included. In the table there are tens of thousands of clones, roughly 88% of which are singletons. The CDR3 covers 14 residues. V was cut by 5 bases and J by 3 bases, with 14 bases left in between. The germline CDR1 and CDR2 sequences are PRHDT and FYEKMQ (reference sequence). This clone was found once. The chain has TRBV13 and TRBJ2-7; perhaps TRBD2 as D (6 bases). Source material: peripheral blood. The source of this sequence is a woman in her forties or fifties with active COVID-19. CDR3 in amino acids: CASSPRDFLYEQYF. The CDR3 nucleotides read TGTGCCAGCAGCCCCCGGGACTTCCTCTACGAGCAGTACTTC.